Listed below are T cell receptor beta chains from one sample, sequenced in a study of T cells after yellow fever vaccination. TCRdb re-called the 5' RACE reads with MiXCR, one entry per CDR3 protein. The repertoire holds over 150,000 distinct CDR3 sequences, with roughly 6.2% as singletons. Sample: CD4+ T cells sorted from PBMCs, taken on the day of the first yellow fever vaccination. Receptors were obtained from a man between 18 and 35 years old who received the YFV17D yellow fever vaccine. The CDR3 runs from the conserved cysteine through the conserved F or W. A D gene is named only where the DNA matches it firmly. The listing skips clone size in some rows; elsewhere it reads once, few, many or a size class.

cdr3_length j_call clone_size v_call d_call cdr3_aa cdr3_nt
14 TRBJ1-5 few TRBV19 NA CASSMWGAGQPQHF TGTGCCAGTAGTATGTGGGGGGCGGGTCAGCCCCAGCATTTT
15 TRBJ1-5 NA TRBV15 NA CATSRDTTGIRPQHF TGTGCCACCAGCAGAGATACGACCGGGATTAGGCCCCAGCATTTT
16 TRBJ1-1 many TRBV3-1 TRBD1 CASSSGQGRADAEAFF TGTGCCAGCAGCTCGGGACAGGGGAGGGCAGATGCTGAAGCTTTCTTT
14 TRBJ2-2 NA TRBV20-1 NA CSASMGGPSGELFF TGCAGTGCTAGTATGGGGGGGCCGTCCGGGGAGCTGTTTTTT
18 TRBJ1-2 few TRBV18 NA CASSSVVGADTDPYGYTF TGTGCCAGCTCATCAGTAGTGGGGGCGGACACAGATCCCTATGGCTACACCTTC
13 TRBJ2-4 many TRBV2 NA CASSDPSGNIQYF TGTGCCAGCAGTGACCCCAGCGGAAACATTCAGTACTTC
12 TRBJ2-1 few TRBV11-1 TRBD2 CASSFGRDEQFF TGTGCCAGCAGCTTCGGGAGGGATGAGCAGTTCTTC
15 TRBJ1-6 few TRBV7-8 TRBD1 CASSLEGQGSSPLHF TGTGCCAGCAGCTTAGAGGGACAGGGCTCCTCACCCCTCCACTTT
15 TRBJ2-5 few TRBV20-1 NA CSAPLWGGLRETQYF TGCAGTGCCCCTCTCTGGGGGGGGCTCCGGGAGACCCAGTACTTC
14 TRBJ2-7 few TRBV18 NA CASSPPSQLYEQYF TGTGCCAGCTCACCACCGTCGCAGCTCTACGAGCAGTACTTC
14 TRBJ1-2 NA TRBV5-1 TRBD1 CASSLYTGGDGYTF TGCGCCAGCAGCCTTTATACAGGGGGCGATGGCTACACCTTC
15 TRBJ2-1 many TRBV29-1 NA CSAQFKGGSYNEQFF TGCAGCGCCCAATTTAAAGGGGGCTCCTACAATGAGCAGTTCTTC
14 TRBJ2-2 few TRBV5-5 NA CASSPQGIRGELFF TGTGCCAGCAGCCCGCAGGGGATACGCGGGGAGCTGTTTTTT
13 TRBJ2-2 many TRBV5-1 NA CASSGSLGGELFF TGCGCCAGCAGCGGGTCCCTCGGCGGGGAGCTGTTTTTT
13 TRBJ2-3 many TRBV7-3 NA CASSLTSGDTQYF TGTGCCAGCAGCTTAACGTCCGGCGATACGCAGTATTTT
14 TRBJ1-4 many TRBV5-4 NA CASSLQGAVEKLFF TGTGCCAGCAGTTTACAGGGAGCGGTAGAAAAACTGTTTTTT
16 TRBJ2-3 NA TRBV7-2 NA CASSLLYSRSTDTQYF TGTGCCAGCAGCTTACTTTACTCGAGAAGCACAGATACGCAGTATTTT
14 TRBJ1-6 many TRBV11-1 NA CASSTRAAYSPLHF TGTGCCAGCAGCACCAGAGCGGCTTATTCACCCCTCCACTTT
15 TRBJ2-4 many TRBV20-1 NA CSARLPGNAKNIQYF TGCAGTGCCCGGCTCCCGGGGAACGCCAAAAACATTCAGTACTTC
14 TRBJ2-5 many TRBV6-2/TRBV6-3 TRBD2 CAGSPGGHKETQYF TGTGCCGGATCCCCGGGGGGGCACAAAGAGACCCAGTACTTC
13 TRBJ2-1 many TRBV7-2 NA CASSLGSYNEQFF TGTGCCAGCAGCTTAGGCTCCTACAATGAGCAGTTCTTC
14 TRBJ1-3 NA TRBV12-3/TRBV12-4 NA CASSRQISGNTIYF TGTGCCAGCAGCCGGCAAATCTCTGGAAACACCATATATTTT
15 TRBJ1-2 few TRBV4-3 NA CASSQERELYYGYTF TGCGCCAGCAGCCAAGAGCGAGAGCTCTACTATGGCTACACCTTC
12 TRBJ1-5 many TRBV24-1 NA CATSDPDQPQHF TGTGCCACCAGTGACCCCGATCAGCCCCAGCATTTT
12 TRBJ1-1 NA TRBV20-1 NA CSARGAQGEAFF TGCAGTGCTAGAGGGGCGCAGGGAGAAGCTTTCTTT
16 TRBJ2-3 many TRBV5-1 NA CASSLGQGGPIDTQYF TGCGCCAGCAGCTTGGGGCAGGGGGGGCCTATAGATACGCAGTATTTT
15 TRBJ2-1 many TRBV12-3/TRBV12-4 NA CASRWGRGRYNEQFF TGTGCCAGCAGGTGGGGGCGCGGCCGATACAATGAGCAGTTCTTC
15 TRBJ2-1 medium-sized TRBV5-1 TRBD2 CASSPLPGGQNEQFF TGCGCCAGCAGCCCGCTCCCGGGGGGGCAGAATGAGCAGTTCTTC
14 TRBJ2-7 NA TRBV29-1 NA CSVGGRGAGYEQYF TGCAGCGTTGGTGGTCGGGGGGCTGGCTACGAGCAGTACTTC